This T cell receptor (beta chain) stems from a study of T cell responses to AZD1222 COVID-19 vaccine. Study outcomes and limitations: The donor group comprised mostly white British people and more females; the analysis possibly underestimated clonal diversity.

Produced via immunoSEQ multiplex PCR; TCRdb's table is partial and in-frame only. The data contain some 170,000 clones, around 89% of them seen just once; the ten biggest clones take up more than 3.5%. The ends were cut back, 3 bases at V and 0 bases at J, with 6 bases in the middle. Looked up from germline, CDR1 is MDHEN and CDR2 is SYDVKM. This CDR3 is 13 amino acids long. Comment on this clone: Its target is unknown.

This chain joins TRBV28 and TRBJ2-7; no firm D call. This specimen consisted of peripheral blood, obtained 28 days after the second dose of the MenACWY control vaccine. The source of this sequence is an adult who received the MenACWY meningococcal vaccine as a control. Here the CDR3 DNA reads TGTGCCAGCAGTTTGTCCAACTCCTACGAGCAGTACTTC. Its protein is CASSLSNSYEQYF.